These 16 T cell receptor beta chains were sequenced from one sample in a study of T cell responses to AZD1222 COVID-19 vaccine. Clones were sequenced by immunoSEQ multiplex PCR, and TCRdb holds only the in-frame ones, with some missing. Found here are about 94,000 clones, roughly 89% of them singletons; the top ten hold approximately 8.7%. The material sequenced was peripheral blood, taken on day 0 of AZD1222 vaccination. Every receptor here comes from an adult in good health.

The V gene is TRBV7-9, the J gene TRBJ2-7; perhaps TRBD2 as D (5 bases). Trimming shortened V by 4 bases and J by 7 bases, and 11 bases separated the two germline ends. Germline lookup yields CDR1 SEHNR and CDR2 FQNEAQ (reference sequence). This CDR3 comprises 12 residues. CDR3 sequence reads: CASSSRAGEQYF. In nucleotides, the CDR3 is TGTGCCAGCAGCTCTCGTGCGGGTGAGCAGTACTTC.

The gene calls are TRBV6-2 or TRBV6-3 and TRBJ2-5, with D tentatively TRBD1 (5 bases). CDR1 is MNHEY and CDR2 is SVGEGT in the germline V gene. V lost 0 bases to trimming and J lost 3 bases, with 11 bases between them. The CDR3 is made up of 15 amino acids. CDR3 sequence reads: CASSYSRQSKETQYF. CDR3 DNA sequence: TGTGCCAGCAGTTACTCCAGACAGTCCAAAGAGACCCAGTACTTC.

This chain joins TRBV10-3 and TRBJ1-2, with a tentative D call TRBD1 (6 bases). Germline-derived CDR1 and CDR2 are ENHRY and SYGVKD. V shed 8 bases and J shed 3 bases, with 13 bases lying between them. This CDR3 comprises 13 residues. The CDR3 spells CAIAYRVDYGYTF. CDR3 sequence (DNA): TGTGCCATCGCTTACAGGGTGGACTATGGCTACACCTTC.

J is TRBJ1-3 and V is TRBV18, with D possibly matching TRBD1 (6 bases). V was trimmed by 4 bases and J by 4 bases, leaving 11 bases between them. This CDR3 is built from 14 residues. Germline V gene sequence: CDR1 KGHSH, CDR2 LQKENI. Written as DNA, the CDR3 is TGTGCCAGCTCACTAACAGGGTCGGGAAACACCATATATTTT. Translating it yields CASSLTGSGNTIYF.

This chain links TRBV7-9 with TRBJ2-5, with TRBD1 matching over 7 bases. The CDR3 has 13 residues. V was pared by 5 bases and J by 3 bases, with 3 bases of the junction left unmatched. Per the germline V gene, CDR1 is SEHNR and CDR2 is FQNEAQ (reference sequence). As DNA, the CDR3 is TGTGCCAGCAGCCCAGGGACAGAAGAGACCCAGTACTTC. It codes for CASSPGTEETQYF.

About this clone itself: This CDR3 is also generated by other DNA sequences in the sample. J is TRBJ1-2 and V is TRBV24-1; D uncertain. Between the trimmed V and J ends, which lost 3 bases and 4 bases, there was a span of 2 bases. The germline V gene encodes CDR1 KGHDR and CDR2 SFDVKD. The CDR3 totals 11 residues. DNA of the CDR3: TGTGCCACCAGTGATCTCTATGGCTACACCTTC. It codes for CATSDLYGYTF.

CDR3 sequence reads: CARPHRAHGHEKLFF. CDR3 in DNA: TGTGCCCGCCCCCACAGGGCCCACGGTCATGAAAAACTGTTTTTT. V is TRBV10-3 and J is TRBJ1-4, with D perhaps TRBD1 (6 bases). CDR3 length: 15 amino acids. Germline CDR1 and CDR2: ENHRY and SYGVKD. V gave up 11 bases and J gave up 6 bases, with 22 bases separating them.

The chain recombines TRBV7-9 with TRBJ1-1; perhaps TRBD1 as D (6 bases). Germline CDR1 SEHNR, CDR2 FQNEAQ (reference sequence). The CDR3 runs to 13 residues. V was trimmed by 5 bases and J by 5 bases, leaving 12 bases between them. CDR3: CASSRGLGTEAFF. CDR3 DNA: TGTGCCAGCAGCCGGGGGCTCGGGACTGAAGCTTTCTTT.

The chain recombines TRBV6-5 with TRBJ2-3, with 9 bases aligning to TRBD2. The CDR3 has 15 residues. V trimming: 6 bases; J trimming: 2 bases; junction bases outside the gene matches: 6. Germline CDR1 reads MNHEY; CDR2 reads SVGAGI. The CDR3 DNA reads TGTGCCAGCAGGCATAGCGGGGGCCCCACAGATACGCAGTATTTT. The encoded protein is CASRHSGGPTDTQYF.

The chain carries TRBV6-7 and TRBJ2-3; 8 nucleotides match TRBD2. TRBV6-7 qualifies as an ORF whose function is uncertain. J gave up 2 bases and V 6 bases, and 7 bases lay outside the gene matches. The CDR3 has 15 amino acids. DNA of the CDR3: TGTGCCAGCAGCCTCCTAGCGGGTCCCACAGATACGCAGTATTTT. Protein: CASSLLAGPTDTQYF.

The V call is TRBV14, the J call TRBJ2-2; the match to TRBD1 covers 9 bases. This CDR3 comprises 15 residues. Germline V lookup: CDR1 SGHDN, CDR2 FVKESK. Trimming at V came to 3 bases and at J to 6 bases, leaving 5 bases not matched to a gene. The CDR3 spells CASSHTGGFAGELFF. CDR3 coding DNA: TGTGCCAGCAGCCACACAGGGGGCTTCGCCGGGGAGCTGTTTTTT.

The chain is built from TRBV5-1 and TRBJ1-5, with D possibly being TRBD1 (5 bases). The CDR3 covers 13 residues. V was pared by 4 bases and J by 4 bases, with 9 bases between. Germline V lookup: CDR1 SGHRS, CDR2 YFSETQ. The DNA of the CDR3 is TGCGCCAGCAGCAGGGACGGGAATCAGCCCCAGCATTTT. As protein: CASSRDGNQPQHF. The full variable domain, with the rest looked up from reference TRBV5-1 and TRBJ1-5, is KAGVTQTPRYLIKTRGQQVTLSCSPISGHRSVSWYQQTPGQGLQFLFEYFSETQRNKGNFPGRFSGRQFSNSRSEMNVSTLELGDSALYLCASSRDGNQPQHFGDGTRLSIL.

A note on this clone: The junction departs from germline at one end; a sequencing error may be responsible. This chain connects TRBV6-6 to TRBJ2-7; D possibly corresponds to TRBD1 (5 bases). CDR1 and CDR2 (germline): MNHNY, SVGAGI (reference sequence). CDR3 length: 12 amino acids. The CDR3 here is CASSDSGYEQYF. DNA of the CDR3: TGTGCCAGCAGTGACTCAGGGTACGAGCAGTACTTC.

V gene TRBV23-1 combines with J gene TRBJ1-3; TRBD1 is a possible D gene (6 bases). TRBV23-1 is known as an ORF, though its function is uncertain. This CDR3 spans 15 amino acids. Between the trimmed V and J ends, which lost 2 bases and 2 bases, there was a span of 10 bases. CDR3 nucleotides: TGCGCCAGCAGTCAAGAGGGGGACCCTGGAAACACCATATATTTT. Protein product: CASSQEGDPGNTIYF.

V and J are TRBV28 and TRBJ1-2; D gene unclear. The CDR3 has 14 amino acids. Germline V gene sequence: CDR1 MDHEN, CDR2 SYDVKM. The V and J ends lost 8 bases and 0 bases respectively, with 13 bases between them. Here the CDR3 reads CASVRGGSNYGYTF. CDR3 nucleotide sequence: TGTGCCAGCGTTCGGGGTGGGTCTAACTATGGCTACACCTTC.

This clone came up once. The rearrangement uses TRBV28 and TRBJ1-3; a weak D match, TRBD1 (6 bases). This CDR3 comprises 16 residues. With 7 bases removed from V and 2 bases from J, the gap between germline ends came to 18 bases. Germline V gene sequence: CDR1 MDHEN, CDR2 SYDVKM. The chain's CDR3 is CASTQGGEMAGNTIYF. The DNA for the CDR3 is TGTGCCAGCACACAGGGAGGGGAAATGGCTGGAAACACCATATATTTT.